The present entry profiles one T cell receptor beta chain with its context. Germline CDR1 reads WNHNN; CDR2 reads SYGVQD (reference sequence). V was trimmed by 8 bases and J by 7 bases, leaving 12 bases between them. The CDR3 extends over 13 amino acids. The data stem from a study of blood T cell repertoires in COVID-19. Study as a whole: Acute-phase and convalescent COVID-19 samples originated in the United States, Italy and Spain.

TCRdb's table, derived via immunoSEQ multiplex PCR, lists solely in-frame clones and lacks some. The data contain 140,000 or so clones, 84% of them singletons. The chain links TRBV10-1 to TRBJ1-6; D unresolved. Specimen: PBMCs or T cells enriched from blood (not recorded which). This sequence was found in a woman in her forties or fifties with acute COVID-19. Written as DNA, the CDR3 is TGCGCCAGCCCGTACGGGGAGAATTCACCCCTCCACTTT. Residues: CASPYGENSPLHF.